The 3 T cell receptor beta chains below were found in one sample sequenced in a study of blood T cell repertoires in COVID-19 (dated by TCRdb to 2018 to 2020). Preparation of the library involved the immunoSEQ multiplex PCR assay. Imported from immuneACCESS, the table was reduced by TCRdb to in-frame sequences with V and J called. These copies leave out some clones; in studies compared against another copy, an unresolved V gene accounts for under half, and the cause of the remainder is not known. Present in this sample are 60,000 to 70,000 clones, 88% of which were seen just once. The ten largest clones add up to around two fifths of the sample. The specimen was peripheral blood. These receptors all stem from a woman in her fifties or sixties with COVID-19, enrolled during active disease.

This clone occurred once. V gene TRBV3-1 (or the pseudogene TRBV3-2) combines with J gene TRBJ2-7, with D tentatively TRBD2 (5 bases). V was shortened by 0 bases and J by 4 bases, with 13 bases between the two germline ends. Germline CDR1 and CDR2: LGHDT and YNNKEL (reference sequence). This CDR3 comprises 15 residues. CDR3 nucleotides: TGTGCCAGCAGCCAAGATCAGGCAGCGGCTTACGAGCAGTACTTC. Its translation is CASSQDQAAAYEQYF.

The genes are TRBV12-3 or TRBV12-4 and TRBJ1-5, with D possibly being TRBD1 (5 bases). CDR3 size: 13 residues. Trimming took 2 bases from V and 7 from J, leaving 9 bases between them. CDR3 amino acids: CASSLFQGQPQHF. CDR3 in DNA: TGTGCCAGCAGTTTATTTCAGGGCCAGCCCCAGCATTTT.

J is TRBJ2-1 and V is TRBV11-2, with D perhaps TRBD2 (7 bases). Germline V gene sequence: CDR1 SGHAT, CDR2 FQNNGV. CDR3 length: 15 amino acids. Between the trimmed V and J ends, which lost 5 bases and 2 bases, there was a span of 13 bases. CDR3 residues: CASSPRGGAYNEQFF. The CDR3 DNA sequence: TGTGCCAGCAGCCCGAGGGGGGGGGCCTACAATGAGCAGTTCTTC.